The 31 T cell receptor beta chains below come from one sample, sequenced in a study of shared clonotypes between healthy human individuals. Assay used: immunoSEQ multiplex PCR; TCRdb lists only in-frame clones, some missing. The data show more than 2,000,000 clones, with approximately 90% seen just once and around 0.15% held by the top ten. Material: naive CD4+ T cells sorted from blood. Specified subset: CD45RA+ positively selected. These receptors were obtained from a man between 18 and 29 years old in good health.

The V gene is TRBV21-1, the J gene TRBJ1-1. TRBV21-1 counts as a pseudogene. The CDR3 runs to 9 residues. CDR3 bases: TGTGCCAGCAGCCCTGAAGCTTTCTTT. Translated: CASSPEAFF.

The genes are TRBV27 and TRBJ1-4; tentative D call: TRBD1 (5 bases). The CDR3 is made up of 14 amino acids. The germline V gene has CDR1 MNHEY and CDR2 SMNVEV (reference sequence). V was shortened by 6 bases and J by 5 bases, with 13 bases between the two germline ends. The CDR3 nucleotides read TGTGCCAGCAGATCGACAGCAGCAAATGAAAAACTGTTTTTT. The encoded protein is CASRSTAANEKLFF.

The V gene is TRBV5-1, the J gene TRBJ2-3; D possibly corresponds to TRBD2 (6 bases). Germline assignment: CDR1 SGHRS and CDR2 YFSETQ. With 3 bases removed from V and 3 bases from J, the gap between germline ends came to 14 bases. The CDR3 sequence is 15 residues long. The CDR3 loop reads CASSSRIGGTDTQYF. The CDR3 DNA reads TGCGCCAGCAGCTCCCGGATAGGAGGGACAGATACGCAGTATTTT.

The CDR3 coding sequence is TGCGCCAGCAGCCAAGGCGGGTACGCGAACACCGGGGAGCTGTTTTTT. Translation: CASSQGGYANTGELFF. This chain links TRBV4-3 with TRBJ2-2; D possibly corresponds to TRBD2 (5 bases). There are 16 residues in the CDR3. V was pared by 1 base and J by 0 bases, with 9 bases between. CDR1 and CDR2 from the germline V gene are LGHNA and YSLEER.

The J gene is TRBJ2-3, the V gene TRBV30, with a weak D call TRBD2 (5 bases). CDR3 length: 14 amino acids. Trimming left V 4 bases short and J 8 bases short, with 19 bases between. The germline gives CDR1 GTSNPN, CDR2 SVGIG (reference sequence). For the CDR3, the DNA is TGTGCCTGGATCGGAGGAGAACTCCCGGGTACGCAGTATTTT. Protein product: CAWIGGELPGTQYF.

The CDR3 loop reads CASGYRPSVWGTEAFF. Here the CDR3 DNA reads TGTGCTAGTGGATACCGCCCCAGTGTGTGGGGAACTGAAGCTTTCTTT. The chain is built from TRBV12-5 and TRBJ1-1; D gene unclear. V gave up 6 bases and J gave up 5 bases, with 22 bases separating them. Germline V lookup: CDR1 LGHNT, CDR2 FRNRAP. CDR3 length equals 16 residues.

The V call is TRBV5-1, the J call TRBJ2-4; D is possibly TRBD2 (6 bases). With 4 bases removed from V and 1 base from J, the gap between germline ends came to 12 bases. Germline CDR1 reads SGHRS; CDR2 reads YFSETQ. This CDR3 has 15 residues. In DNA form, the CDR3 reads TGCGCCAGCAGCCCGGGACTCCCGGCCAAAAACATTCAGTACTTC. Amino acid sequence: CASSPGLPAKNIQYF.

The V call is TRBV28, the J call TRBJ2-7; D gene ambiguous. Per germline, CDR1 MDHEN and CDR2 SYDVKM. The CDR3 has 13 residues. V lost 1 base and J 7 bases, leaving 11 bases between the germline ends. The CDR3 reads CASSLSAPSEQYF. CDR3 DNA sequence: TGTGCCAGCAGTTTATCGGCACCGTCTGAGCAGTACTTC. Full variable domain (rest looked up from reference TRBV28 and TRBJ2-7): DVKVTQSSRYLVKRTGEKVFLECVQDMDHENMFWYRQDPGLGLRLIYFSYDVKMKEKGDIPEGYSVSREKKERFSLILESASTNQTSMYLCASSLSAPSEQYFGPGTRLTVT.

J is TRBJ1-4 and V is TRBV7-2; tentatively, D is TRBD1 (5 bases). Trimming pared 1 base from V and 8 bases from J, leaving 14 bases between. CDR3 length: 15 residues. The germline V gene has CDR1 SGHTA and CDR2 FQGNSA. DNA for the CDR3: TGTGCCAGCAGCTTAGTCGGGGGGGGTTGGGAAAAACTGTTTTTT. Translation gives CASSLVGGGWEKLFF.

About this clone itself: Compared with germline, one end of the junction differs, possibly owing to a read error. V is TRBV15 and J is TRBJ2-3; D remains ambiguous. The CDR3 contains 14 residues. CDR1 LNHNV and CDR2 YYDKDF come from the germline V gene (reference sequence). In DNA form, the CDR3 reads TGTGCCACCAGCCGAGAAACCACCCTAGATACGCAGTATTTT. Translated, it gives CATSRETTLDTQYF.

This chain joins TRBV6-6 and TRBJ1-4, with TRBD1 as a possible D gene (5 bases). The CDR3 runs 15 residues. Germline V lookup: CDR1 MNHNY, CDR2 SVGAGI (reference sequence). V was cut by 5 bases and J by 7 bases, with 17 bases left in between. The CDR3 here is CASSEGTNPGEKLFF. The CDR3 region has the DNA TGTGCCAGCAGTGAGGGGACCAATCCGGGTGAAAAACTGTTTTTT.

This chain uses TRBV7-2 with TRBJ2-2; D not resolved. CDR3 length equals 14 residues. Trimming pared 1 base from V and 6 bases from J, leaving 9 bases between. Germline CDR1 and CDR2: SGHTA and FQGNSA. The CDR3 DNA sequence: TGTGCCAGCAGCTTAGTAGTTCGAGCCGGGGAGCTGTTTTTT. Translated: CASSLVVRAGELFF.

The CDR3 reads CASRRQGFYTEAFF. The CDR3 nucleotides read TGTGCCAGCAGGCGTCAGGGATTTTACACTGAAGCTTTCTTT. The V gene is TRBV7-2, the J gene TRBJ1-1; possibly TRBD1 for D (5 bases). The V end was cut by 6 bases, the J end by 3 bases, with 14 bases between. The CDR3 has 14 amino acids. Germline CDR1 SGHTA, CDR2 FQGNSA.

Points on this clone: Other DNA sequences in the sample encode the same CDR3. The chain carries TRBV7-2 and TRBJ2-2; D is unresolved. CDR3 size: 13 residues. V was pared by 4 bases and J by 2 bases, with 5 bases between. From germline, CDR1 is SGHTA and CDR2 FQGNSA. The CDR3 DNA is TGTGCCAGCAGCTCTTATAACACCGGGGAGCTGTTTTTT. This encodes CASSSYNTGELFF. The full variable domain, with the rest looked up from reference TRBV7-2 and TRBJ2-2, is GAGVSQSPSNKVTEKGKDVELRCDPISGHTALYWYRQSLGQGLEFLIYFQGNSAPDKSGLPSDRFSAERTGGSVSTLTIQRTQQEDSAVYLCASSSYNTGELFFGEGSRLTVL.

CDR3 DNA: TGTGCCAGCAGCGTATCGACCCCCCACTTCTTCCAGGGGGCGCGAGACACAGATACGCAGTATTTT. This gives the protein CASSVSTPHFFQGARDTDTQYF. The chain is built from TRBV9 and TRBJ2-3; 8 positions match TRBD1. Trimming cost V 1 base and J 2 bases; bases outside gene matches: 24. The V gene's germline CDR1 is SGDLS and CDR2 YYNGEE. The CDR3 totals 22 residues.

This clone appeared once. The chain recombines TRBV5-5 with TRBJ2-5, with 10 bases identical to TRBD2. The CDR3 length is 15 residues. V lost 4 bases and J lost 4; bases outside the gene matches: 7. CDR1 and CDR2 from the germline V gene are SGHKS and YYEKEE (reference sequence). In DNA form, the CDR3 reads TGTGCCAGCAGCCCGGGGCTAGCGGGAGCAGAGACCCAGTACTTC. This gives the protein CASSPGLAGAETQYF.

J is TRBJ1-4 and V is TRBV7-2; D is ambiguous. The germline V and J ends were trimmed by 5 bases and 5 bases, with 15 bases remaining between them. Germline CDR1 and CDR2: SGHTA and FQGNSA. The CDR3 is 15 amino acids. This CDR3 reads CASSKRGPGNEKLFF. The CDR3 DNA is TGTGCCAGCAGCAAAAGAGGTCCTGGGAATGAAAAACTGTTTTTT. Looking up the rest from reference TRBV7-2 and TRBJ1-4 gives the full variable domain: GAGVSQSPSNKVTEKGKDVELRCDPISGHTALYWYRQSLGQGLEFLIYFQGNSAPDKSGLPSDRFSAERTGGSVSTLTIQRTQQEDSAVYLCASSKRGPGNEKLFFGSGTQLSVL.

The rearrangement links TRBV27 to TRBJ2-5, with D possibly TRBD1 on 6 matching bases. The CDR3 is 14 amino acids. From germline, CDR1 is MNHEY and CDR2 SMNVEV (reference sequence). Trimming removed 4 bases from V and 2 bases from J, with 11 bases in between. CDR3 DNA: TGTGCCAGCAGTTCCGGACAGTCACAAGAGACCCAGTACTTC. Encoded protein: CASSSGQSQETQYF.

This sequence joins TRBV5-1 and TRBJ2-7, with D perhaps matching TRBD1 or TRBD2 (5 bases each). V was pared by 4 bases and J by 6 bases, with 11 bases between. Germline V gene data show CDR1 as SGHRS and CDR2 as YFSETQ. CDR3 size: 12 residues. This CDR3 reads CASSQHGAEQYF. CDR3 nucleotide sequence: TGCGCCAGCAGCCAACACGGGGCCGAGCAGTACTTC. The whole variable domain, remainder taken from reference TRBV5-1 and TRBJ2-7, is KAGVTQTPRYLIKTRGQQVTLSCSPISGHRSVSWYQQTPGQGLQFLFEYFSETQRNKGNFPGRFSGRQFSNSRSEMNVSTLELGDSALYLCASSQHGAEQYFGPGTRLTVT.

With respect to this clone: The same CDR3 is also encoded by other DNA sequences in this sample. CDR3 nucleotide sequence: TGTGCCAGCAGCGTAGACCGTAGGGATACGCAGTATTTT. Amino acids: CASSVDRRDTQYF. V gene TRBV9 combines with J gene TRBJ2-3, with no clear D. The V and J ends lost 0 bases and 6 bases respectively, with 8 bases between them. This CDR3 is 13 amino acids long. Germline V gene data show CDR1 as SGDLS and CDR2 as YYNGEE.

The chain employs TRBV15 and TRBJ2-7; TRBD1 agrees at 8 bases. The ends lost 4 bases at V and 6 bases at J; junction bases unmatched: 2. CDR1 LNHNV and CDR2 YYDKDF come from the germline V gene (reference sequence). The CDR3 spans 12 residues. The CDR3 is CATSIGQGEQYF. Here the CDR3 DNA reads TGTGCCACCAGCATCGGACAGGGCGAGCAGTACTTC.

The chain carries TRBV7-9 and TRBJ2-7; D ambiguous. Trimming stripped 5 bases from V and 4 bases from J, with 18 bases between. The germline V gene has CDR1 SEHNR and CDR2 FQNEAQ (reference sequence). The CDR3 is 15 amino acids. The CDR3 coding sequence is TGTGCCAGCAGCCTCCAGGCACCCGGCCAATACGAGCAGTACTTC. Its protein product is CASSLQAPGQYEQYF.

The chain has TRBV5-1 and TRBJ1-1; D is ambiguous. V lost 1 base and J 5 bases, leaving 15 bases between the germline ends. The CDR3 contains 15 residues. Looked up from germline, CDR1 is SGHRS and CDR2 is YFSETQ. The CDR3: CASSLFRGELTEAFF. The CDR3 region has the DNA TGCGCCAGCAGCTTGTTCCGCGGGGAACTGACTGAAGCTTTCTTT.

This chain joins TRBV19 and TRBJ2-7; maybe TRBD2 (6 bases). Germline V gives CDR1 LNHDA, CDR2 SQIVND (reference sequence). CDR3 size: 15 residues. V lost 8 bases and J 0 bases, leaving 17 bases between the germline ends. CDR3 DNA: TGTGCCAGTGGCCCTCTGGCGGGGAGCTCCTACGAGCAGTACTTC. As protein: CASGPLAGSSYEQYF.

The V and J genes are TRBV2 and TRBJ2-6; 9 nucleotides agree with TRBD2. V lost 3 bases to trimming and J lost 0 bases; unmatched junction nucleotides: 6. The CDR3 is 18 amino acids. Germline V gene sequence: CDR1 SNHLY, CDR2 FYNNEI. The CDR3 here is CASSEQLAGLSGANVLTF. The CDR3 nucleotides read TGTGCCAGCAGTGAGCAGCTAGCGGGACTCTCTGGGGCCAACGTCCTGACTTTC.

V is TRBV5-1 and J is TRBJ2-7; D remains ambiguous. The CDR3 sequence is 15 residues long. Per germline, CDR1 SGHRS and CDR2 YFSETQ. V was shortened by 4 bases and J by 0 bases, with 14 bases between the two germline ends. CDR3 region: CASSAPGTASYEQYF. In DNA form, the CDR3 reads TGCGCCAGCAGCGCCCCAGGTACAGCCTCCTACGAGCAGTACTTC.

V and J are TRBV7-8 and TRBJ2-3; possible D gene TRBD1, 5 bases. This CDR3 contains 17 residues. V was shortened by 5 bases and J by 4 bases, with 22 bases between the two germline ends. Germline CDR1 SGHVS, CDR2 FQNEAQ. CDR3 sequence: CASSRIETVTQADTQYF. The CDR3 DNA reads as TGTGCCAGCAGCCGGATAGAGACTGTAACACAGGCAGATACGCAGTATTTT.

V gene TRBV7-2 combines with J gene TRBJ2-7, with 7 bases matching TRBD2. V shed 4 bases and J 7 bases; nucleotides not matched to a gene: 10. Per the germline V gene, CDR1 is SGHTA and CDR2 is FQGNSA. There are 14 residues in the CDR3. The CDR3 sequence is CASSSGTTPGEQYF. DNA of the CDR3: TGTGCCAGCAGCTCTGGGACTACCCCCGGGGAGCAGTACTTC.

This clone was recorded a few times. The chain carries TRBV6-5 and TRBJ1-5; 8 bases are a match to TRBD1. Germline lookup yields CDR1 MNHEY and CDR2 SVGAGI. The V segment lost 5 bases and the J segment 6 bases; nucleotides outside the gene matches: 9. The CDR3 covers 15 residues. CDR3 nucleotide sequence: TGTGCCAGCAGTCCCGGACAGGGACGGGGTCAGCCCCAGCATTTT. It is translated as CASSPGQGRGQPQHF.

This chain joins TRBV2 and TRBJ1-2; a possible D gene is TRBD1 (6 bases). CDR3 length equals 14 residues. Germline assignment: CDR1 SNHLY and CDR2 FYNNEI. V lost 5 bases to trimming and J lost 7 bases, with 17 bases between them. The CDR3 nucleotides read TGTGCCAGCAGTTCCCGACAGGTTTATGGTGGCTACACCTTC. It codes for CASSSRQVYGGYTF. Full variable domain (missing parts from reference TRBV2 and TRBJ1-2): EPEVTQTPSHQVTQMGQEVILRCVPISNHLYFYWYRQILGQKVEFLVSFYNNEISEKSEIFDDQFSVERPDGSNFTLKIRSTKLEDSAMYFCASSSRQVYGGYTFGSGTRLTVV.

About this clone: Other DNA sequences in the sample encode the same CDR3. This sequence joins TRBV30 and TRBJ1-3; D is unclear. The length of the CDR3 is 12 residues. The V end was cut by 1 base, the J end by 4 bases, with 5 bases between. Germline V gene data show CDR1 as GTSNPN and CDR2 as SVGIG (reference sequence). CDR3 bases: TGTGCCTGGAGTGGTGGCGGAAACACCATATATTTT. It codes for CAWSGGGNTIYF.